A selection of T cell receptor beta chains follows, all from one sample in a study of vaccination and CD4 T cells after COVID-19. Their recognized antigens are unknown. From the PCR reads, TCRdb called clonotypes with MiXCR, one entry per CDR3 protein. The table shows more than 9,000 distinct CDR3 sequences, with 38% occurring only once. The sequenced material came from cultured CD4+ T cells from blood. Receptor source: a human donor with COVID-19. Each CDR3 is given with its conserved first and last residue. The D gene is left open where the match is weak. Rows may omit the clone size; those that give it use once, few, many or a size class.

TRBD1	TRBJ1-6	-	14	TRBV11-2	CASSSPWDSSPLHF	TGTGCCAGCAGCTCACCATGGGACAGTTCACCCCTCCACTTT
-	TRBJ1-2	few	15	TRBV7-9	CASSPNLRELGGYTF	TGTGCCAGCAGCCCCAATCTTAGGGAGCTAGGTGGCTACACCTTC
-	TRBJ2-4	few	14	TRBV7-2	CASSLRQEGNIQYF	TGTGCCAGCAGCCTTCGACAGGAGGGAAACATTCAGTACTTC
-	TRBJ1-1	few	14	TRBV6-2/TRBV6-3	CASSSYRGITEAFF	TGTGCCAGCAGTTCCTATCGAGGGATTACTGAAGCTTTCTTT
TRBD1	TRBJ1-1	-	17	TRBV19	CASKARQGGSAGTEAFF	TGTGCCAGTAAGGCCCGACAGGGTGGGTCAGCGGGCACTGAAGCTTTCTTT
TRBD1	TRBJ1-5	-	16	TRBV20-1	CSLKPGTGQGNQPQHF	TGCAGTCTCAAACCCGGGACAGGGCAGGGCAATCAGCCCCAGCATTTT
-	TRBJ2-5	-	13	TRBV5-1	CASSLTWRETQYF	TGCGCCAGCAGCTTGACATGGAGAGAGACCCAGTACTTC
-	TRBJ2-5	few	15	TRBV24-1	CATSASAKYQETQYF	TGTGCCACCAGTGCGTCAGCTAAGTACCAAGAGACCCAGTACTTC
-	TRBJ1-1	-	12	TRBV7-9	CASSSVGIEAFF	TGTGCCAGCAGCTCCGTGGGGATTGAAGCTTTCTTT
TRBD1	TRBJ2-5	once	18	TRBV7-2	CTSSLFPRTGGKAETQYF	TGTACCAGCAGCTTGTTCCCTAGGACAGGGGGGAAGGCGGAGACCCAGTACTTC
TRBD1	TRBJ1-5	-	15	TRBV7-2	CASSTRTGTGQPQHF	TGTGCCAGCAGCACCCGGACAGGGACCGGTCAGCCCCAGCATTTT
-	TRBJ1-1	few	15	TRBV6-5	CASSSTDRRGAEAFF	TGTGCCAGCAGTTCTACCGACAGGAGGGGAGCTGAAGCTTTCTTT
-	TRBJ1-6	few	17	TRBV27	CASSPQLGARPNSPLHF	TGTGCCAGCAGCCCTCAGTTGGGGGCGCGTCCGAATTCACCCCTCCACTTT
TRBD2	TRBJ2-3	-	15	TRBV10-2	CASTTRGSGTDTQYF	TGCGCCAGCACAACGCGGGGGAGCGGCACAGATACGCAGTATTTT
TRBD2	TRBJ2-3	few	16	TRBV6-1	CASRTLAGGPLDTQYF	TGTGCCAGCAGAACCTTAGCGGGGGGGCCGTTAGATACGCAGTATTTT
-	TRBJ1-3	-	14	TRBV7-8	CASSLGSSGNTIYF	TGTGCCAGCAGCTTAGGTAGCTCTGGAAACACCATATATTTT
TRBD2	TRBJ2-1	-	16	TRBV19	CASSAHEAGGYNEQFF	TGTGCCAGTAGTGCCCATGAAGCGGGAGGCTACAATGAGCAGTTCTTC
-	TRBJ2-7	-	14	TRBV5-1	CASSSRGLVYEQYF	TGCGCCAGCAGCTCCCGGGGCCTAGTCTACGAGCAGTACTTC
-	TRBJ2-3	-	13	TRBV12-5	CASGSFGADTQYF	TGTGCTAGTGGTTCATTCGGCGCAGATACGCAGTATTTT
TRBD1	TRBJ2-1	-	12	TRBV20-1	CSAPDRYNEQFF	TGCAGTGCCCCGGACAGGTACAATGAGCAGTTCTTC
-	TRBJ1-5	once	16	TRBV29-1	CSEPMGEGGLDQPQHF	TGCAGCGAACCAATGGGGGAGGGCGGACTCGATCAGCCCCAGCATTTT
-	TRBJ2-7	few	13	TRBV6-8	CASSGRVTYEQYF	TGTGCCAGCAGTGGCAGGGTTACCTACGAGCAGTACTTC
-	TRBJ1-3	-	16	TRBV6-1	CASSELLRGAGNTIYF	TGTGCCAGCAGTGAACTCTTGAGGGGGGCTGGAAACACCATATATTTT
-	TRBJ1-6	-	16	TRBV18	CASSPLLQGPDSPLHF	TGTGCCAGCTCACCCCTCCTCCAGGGGCCGGATTCACCCCTCCACTTT
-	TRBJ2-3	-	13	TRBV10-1	CASSETGRDTQYF	TGCGCCAGCAGTGAGACAGGGCGAGATACGCAGTATTTT
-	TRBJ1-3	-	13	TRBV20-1	CSARDPGPHYVYF	TGCAGTGCTAGAGACCCTGGACCGCATTATGTATATTTT
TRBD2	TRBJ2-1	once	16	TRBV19	CASSVGLAGPLNEQFF	TGTGCCAGTAGTGTGGGACTAGCGGGGCCACTCAATGAGCAGTTCTTC
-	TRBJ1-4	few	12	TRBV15	CATSRDNGKLFF	TGTGCCACCAGCAGAGACAACGGAAAACTGTTTTTT
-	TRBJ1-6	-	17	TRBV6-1	CASSEDAWVGDNSPLHF	TGTGCCAGCAGTGAAGATGCGTGGGTGGGAGATAATTCACCCCTCCACTTT
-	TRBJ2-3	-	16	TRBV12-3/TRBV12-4	CASSPLGTDSTDTQYF	TGTGCCAGCAGTCCACTTGGGACGGATAGCACAGATACGCAGTATTTT
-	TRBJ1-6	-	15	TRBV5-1	CASSTGTSNNSPLHF	TGCGCCAGCAGCACCGGGACATCGAACAATTCACCCCTCCACTTT